Below are 2 T cell receptor beta chains sequenced from a single sample in a study of control samples from healthy donors and cancer patients. Method: immunoSEQ multiplex PCR; TCRdb's copy keeps in-frame clones and lacks some. This sample has roughly 190,000 clones, with about 91% found just once. The sequencing sample was made of blood. These receptors were taken from a young man in good health.

The rearrangement joins TRBV7-3 to TRBJ1-1; D ambiguous. The V gene lost 8 bases and the J gene lost 1 base, with 8 bases spanning the gap. The CDR3 has 12 amino acids. The V gene's germline CDR1 is SGHTA and CDR2 FQGTGA. Here the CDR3 reads CASGTSNTEAFF. CDR3 bases: TGTGCCAGCGGCACATCGAACACTGAAGCTTTCTTT. The full variable domain, rest sourced from reference TRBV7-3 and TRBJ1-1, is GAGVSQTPSNKVTEKGKYVELRCDPISGHTALYWYRQSLGQGPEFLIYFQGTGAADDSGLPNDRFFAVRPEGSVSTLKIQRTERGDSAVYLCASGTSNTEAFFGQGTRLTVV.

The chain combines TRBV2 with TRBJ2-5, with TRBD1 as a possible D gene (5 bases). Per germline, CDR1 SNHLY and CDR2 FYNNEI. V was pared by 0 bases and J by 2 bases, with 13 bases between. The CDR3 runs to 16 residues. DNA for the CDR3: TGTGCCAGCAGTGAAGCGGGGCTAGGGCTACAAGAGACCCAGTACTTC. It codes for CASSEAGLGLQETQYF.